Following are 27 T cell receptor beta chains from one sample sequenced in a study of CD8+ T cells in alopecia areata. Sample treatment: oral pan-JAK inhibitor, 5-10 mg twice daily. Reverse transcription of extracted RNA yielded cDNA, which provided the sequencing template. Generated by immunoSEQ multiplex PCR, the TCRdb table keeps only in-frame clones and is missing some. The sample comprises about 210,000 clones, 64% of which are singletons, and around 4% rests with the top ten. The sample in question was CD4+ T cells sorted from blood, obtained at week 4, from a patient treated with tofacitinib. All receptors derive from a human donor with alopecia areata.

In this sample, this clone turned up a few times. The CDR3 nucleotides are TGTGCCAGCAGCTTAGCGCTAGGGGACCCTTTGTATGGCTACACCTTC. Its protein is CASSLALGDPLYGYTF. The genes are TRBV7-2 and TRBJ1-2; weak D call: TRBD1 (5 bases). Germline CDR1 and CDR2: SGHTA and FQGNSA. Trimming left V 0 bases short and J 5 bases short, with 16 bases between. The CDR3 runs to 16 residues.

This sequence joins TRBV28 and TRBJ2-1; D is uncertain. This CDR3 has 12 amino acids. V dropped 3 bases and J dropped 5 bases, with 5 bases sitting between them. Germline-derived CDR1 and CDR2 are MDHEN and SYDVKM. The DNA for the CDR3 is TGTGCCAGCAGTTTTCTAGACAATGAGCAGTTCTTC. Protein sequence: CASSFLDNEQFF.

The chain is built from TRBV7-9 and TRBJ2-5; unclear D gene. Per the germline V gene, CDR1 is SEHNR and CDR2 is FQNEAQ (reference sequence). There are 15 residues in the CDR3. V shed 1 base and J shed 5 bases, with 14 bases lying between them. The CDR3 loop is CASSLERHRRETQYF. The CDR3 DNA is TGTGCCAGCAGCTTAGAACGACACCGGCGGGAGACCCAGTACTTC.

The chain couples TRBV7-3 to TRBJ1-1; the D gene is possibly TRBD1 (6 bases). Germline V gives CDR1 SGHTA, CDR2 FQGTGA. V lost 6 bases and J 1 base, leaving 12 bases between the germline ends. CDR3 length: 14 amino acids. CDR3 protein: CASSPQGANTEAFF. The CDR3 DNA sequence: TGTGCCAGCAGTCCACAGGGTGCGAACACTGAAGCTTTCTTT.

This clone was counted a few times. The rearrangement joins TRBV7-3 to TRBJ2-3; D remains ambiguous. V was clipped by 5 bases and J by 8 bases, with 20 bases between them. Germline CDR1 SGHTA, CDR2 FQGTGA. The CDR3 has 15 residues. As DNA, the CDR3 is TGTGCCAGCAGCCTCAGCCCTGGACCATCGGGTACGCAGTATTTT. Translation: CASSLSPGPSGTQYF. Variable domain in full (rest from reference TRBV7-3 and TRBJ2-3): GAGVSQTPSNKVTEKGKYVELRCDPISGHTALYWYRQSLGQGPEFLIYFQGTGAADDSGLPNDRFFAVRPEGSVSTLKIQRTERGDSAVYLCASSLSPGPSGTQYFGPGTRLTVL.

This chain joins TRBV2 and TRBJ1-1; D call uncertain. CDR3 length: 13 residues. CDR1 and CDR2 (germline): SNHLY, FYNNEI. The germline V and J ends were trimmed by 4 bases and 2 bases, with 8 bases remaining between them. CDR3 sequence reads: CASSGSGNTEAFF. As DNA, the CDR3 is TGTGCCAGCAGTGGTTCAGGCAACACTGAAGCTTTCTTT.

As concerns this clone: One junction end disagrees with the germline gene, perhaps due to a read error. This chain uses TRBV18 with TRBJ2-3; possible D gene TRBD2, 6 bases. The CDR3 is 13 amino acids. Germline V lookup: CDR1 KGHSH, CDR2 LQKENI. CDR3 in DNA: TGTGCCAGCTCACCACCGGAGGGACCCCAAGGTCATTTT. It encodes CASSPPEGPQGHF. Variable domain in full (rest from reference TRBV18 and TRBJ2-3): NAGVMQNPRHLVRRRGQEARLRCSPMKGHSHVYWYRQLPEEGLKFMVYLQKENIIDESGMPKERFSAEFPKEGPSILRIQQVVRGDSAAYFCASSPPEGPQGHFGPGTRLTVL.

The chain employs TRBV20-1 and TRBJ2-7, with D maybe TRBD1 (5 bases). With 6 bases removed from V and 3 bases from J, the gap between germline ends came to 9 bases. Germline assignment: CDR1 DFQATT and CDR2 SNEGSKA (reference sequence). This CDR3 region has 11 residues. CDR3 bases: TGCAGTGCCGGACATAACTACGAGCAGTACTTC. This sequence encodes CSAGHNYEQYF.

This clone appeared once. J is TRBJ2-7 and V is TRBV11-3; 8 bases line up with TRBD1. This CDR3 region has 14 residues. Germline loops: CDR1 SGHNT, CDR2 YENEEA. Trimming at V came to 5 bases and at J to 2 bases, leaving 5 bases not matched to a gene. The chain's CDR3 is CASSPGQDPYEQYF. The DNA for the CDR3 is TGTGCCAGCAGCCCGGGACAGGACCCCTACGAGCAGTACTTC.

The chain uses TRBV2 and TRBJ2-7; D ambiguous. This CDR3 spans 13 amino acids. Trimming took off 6 bases at V and 8 bases at J, with 17 bases between the two ends. CDR1 is SNHLY and CDR2 is FYNNEI in the germline V gene. Here the CDR3 reads CASSREPSPQQYF. CDR3 bases: TGTGCCAGCAGCAGAGAGCCGTCTCCACAGCAGTACTTC.

There are a few counts of this clone. The chain employs TRBV30 and TRBJ2-2; weak D call: TRBD2 (5 bases). Germline V CDR1 and CDR2: GTSNPN, SVGIG (reference sequence). This CDR3 has 15 amino acids. Trimming took 0 bases from V and 7 from J, leaving 15 bases between them. For the CDR3, the DNA is TGTGCCTGGAGTGTCCCCCGGGGAATAAGCGGGGAGCTGTTTTTT. This sequence encodes CAWSVPRGISGELFF. Drawing the rest from reference TRBV30 and TRBJ2-2, the complete variable domain is SQTIHQWPATLVQPVGSPLSLECTVEGTSNPNLYWYRQAAGRGLQLLFYSVGIGQISSEVPQNLSASRPQDRQFILSSKKLLLSDSGFYLCAWSVPRGISGELFFGEGSRLTVL.

In this sample, this clone turned up a few times. The rearrangement links TRBV10-3 to TRBJ1-1; 7 bases align to TRBD1. CDR1 ENHRY and CDR2 SYGVKD come from the germline V gene. Losses at the gene ends were 7 bases for V and 0 bases for J; bases not matched to a gene: 5. The CDR3 length is 14 residues. The CDR3 sequence is CAITSGTVNTEAFF. The DNA of the CDR3 is TGTGCCATCACCTCAGGGACAGTGAACACTGAAGCTTTCTTT.

This clone was seen a few times. The rearrangement uses TRBV9 and TRBJ1-1; the D is unclear. Looked up from germline, CDR1 is SGDLS and CDR2 is YYNGEE. The CDR3 runs to 13 residues. V was cut by 2 bases and J by 6 bases, with 11 bases left in between. CDR3 protein: CASSVRGNAEAFF. CDR3 in DNA: TGTGCCAGCAGCGTGCGGGGTAACGCTGAAGCTTTCTTT.

This clone came up a few times. The V call is TRBV2, the J call TRBJ2-7; D is unclear. Per germline, CDR1 SNHLY and CDR2 FYNNEI. CDR3 size: 17 residues. V was shortened by 3 bases and J by 2 bases, with 20 bases between the two germline ends. For the CDR3, the DNA is TGTGCCAGCAGTGATATCCTCGTCGCTCCTAAAACCTACGAGCAGTACTTC. This codes for CASSDILVAPKTYEQYF. The full variable domain, its missing parts supplied by reference TRBV2 and TRBJ2-7, is EPEVTQTPSHQVTQMGQEVILRCVPISNHLYFYWYRQILGQKVEFLVSFYNNEISEKSEIFDDQFSVERPDGSNFTLKIRSTKLEDSAMYFCASSDILVAPKTYEQYFGPGTRLTVT.

The chain joins TRBV30 to TRBJ1-5, with D perhaps TRBD1 (5 bases). The CDR3 sequence is 17 residues long. V lost 0 bases to trimming and J lost 0 bases, with 15 bases between them. Germline V gives CDR1 GTSNPN, CDR2 SVGIG (reference sequence). The CDR3 here is CAWSVYAGSHSNQPQHF. The CDR3, as DNA: TGTGCCTGGAGTGTATACGCAGGGTCGCATAGCAATCAGCCCCAGCATTTT.

This clone has just a few counts. This chain connects TRBV29-1 to TRBJ1-1; no clear D. Germline-derived CDR1 and CDR2 are SQVTM and ANQGSEA. The CDR3 runs 11 residues. Trimming cost V 3 bases and J 1 base, with 3 bases left between them. The CDR3 sequence: CSVEENTEAFF. The DNA for the CDR3 is TGCAGCGTTGAGGAGAACACTGAAGCTTTCTTT.

Details on this clone: Other DNA sequences within the sample encode an identical CDR3. The CDR3 coding sequence is TGTGCCTGGAAGAGAGGCGCCGGCACTGAAGCTTTCTTT. Translated: CAWKRGAGTEAFF. The chain recombines TRBV30 with TRBJ1-1; no clear D. This CDR3 has 13 residues. Looked up from germline, CDR1 is GTSNPN and CDR2 is SVGIG (reference sequence). V was cut by 4 bases and J by 4 bases, with 13 bases left in between. Drawing the rest from reference TRBV30 and TRBJ1-1, the complete variable domain is SQTIHQWPATLVQPVGSPLSLECTVEGTSNPNLYWYRQAAGRGLQLLFYSVGIGQISSEVPQNLSASRPQDRQFILSSKKLLLSDSGFYLCAWKRGAGTEAFFGQGTRLTVV.

This chain links TRBV7-9 with TRBJ1-2; 8 bases fit TRBD1. The length of the CDR3 is 14 residues. Germline assignment: CDR1 SEHNR and CDR2 FQNEAQ (reference sequence). With 4 bases clipped from V and 5 bases from J, the junction kept 6 bases outside the gene matches. The CDR3 spells CASSSQQGGYGYTF. The CDR3 nucleotides are TGTGCCAGCAGCTCCCAACAGGGGGGGTATGGCTACACCTTC.

V usage is TRBV29-1 and J usage is TRBJ1-2; 7 nucleotides match TRBD1. The germline gives CDR1 SQVTM, CDR2 ANQGSEA. J gave up 1 base and V 4 bases, and 6 bases lay outside the gene matches. This CDR3 region has 14 residues. This CDR3 reads CSVGGQSVNYGYTF. In DNA form, the CDR3 reads TGCAGCGTTGGGGGACAGAGTGTTAACTATGGCTACACCTTC.

The J gene is TRBJ1-1, the V gene TRBV6-5, with D perhaps TRBD1 (6 bases). The CDR3 is 14 residues long. The V end was cut by 7 bases, the J end by 4 bases, with 16 bases between. Germline V gives CDR1 MNHEY, CDR2 SVGAGI. The CDR3 coding sequence is TGTGCCAGCAACGACCCACAGGGAACCACTGAAGCTTTCTTT. This translates into CASNDPQGTTEAFF.

The chain links TRBV14 to TRBJ2-1; 7 nucleotides agree with TRBD2. This CDR3 has 17 residues. Germline CDR1 SGHDN, CDR2 FVKESK. V dropped 5 bases and J dropped 9; count of bases not matched to a gene: 19. The CDR3, as DNA: TGTGCCAGCAGCGGACTTAGGCGGACTAGTCTTACAGTTGAGCAGTTCTTC. Amino acids: CASSGLRRTSLTVEQFF.

The genes are TRBV2 and TRBJ2-2; D is possibly TRBD1 (5 bases). The germline CDR1 and CDR2 sequences are SNHLY and FYNNEI. Trimming stripped 7 bases from V and 7 bases from J, with 13 bases between. The CDR3 extends over 13 amino acids. The CDR3 spells CASNIQADGELFF. CDR3 DNA sequence: TGTGCCAGCAATATACAGGCGGACGGGGAGCTGTTTTTT.

The genes are TRBV7-2 and TRBJ2-7, with 11 positions matching TRBD1. The CDR3 contains 15 residues. Germline trimming cut 5 bases from V and 3 bases from J; bases unmatched to any gene: 6. Per germline, CDR1 SGHTA and CDR2 FQGNSA. CDR3 amino acids: CASSTTGQGVYEQYF. The DNA for the CDR3 is TGTGCCAGCAGCACGACGGGACAGGGGGTCTACGAGCAGTACTTC.

The V call is TRBV19, the J call TRBJ1-2, with a weak D call TRBD1 (5 bases). V was cut by 8 bases and J by 3 bases, with 10 bases left in between. Germline loops: CDR1 LNHDA, CDR2 SQIVND (reference sequence). The CDR3 sequence is 12 residues long. Written as DNA, the CDR3 is TGTGCCAGTCTTGACAGCCACTATGGCTACACCTTC. Translation gives CASLDSHYGYTF. The entire variable domain, with the rest obtained from reference TRBV19 and TRBJ1-2, is as follows: DGGITQSPKYLFRKEGQNVTLSCEQNLNHDAMYWYRQDPGQGLRLIYYSQIVNDFQKGDIAEGYSVSREKKESFPLTVTSAQKNPTAFYLCASLDSHYGYTFGSGTRLTVV.

This clone was recorded a few times. The chain employs TRBV7-2 and TRBJ1-1; no reliable D call. The length of the CDR3 is 13 residues. V lost 1 base and J lost 6, with 9 bases in between. Per the germline V gene, CDR1 is SGHTA and CDR2 is FQGNSA. In DNA, the CDR3 is TGTGCCAGCAGCTTAGGGGGAGGACCTGAAGCTTTCTTT. This sequence encodes CASSLGGGPEAFF.

The chain is built from TRBV19 and TRBJ1-2, with D maybe TRBD1 (6 bases). The CDR3 loop spans 13 amino acids. Trimming removed 2 bases at V and 8 bases at J, with 12 bases between. Germline V CDR1 and CDR2: LNHDA, SQIVND (reference sequence). The CDR3 loop reads CASSISGARGYTF. The CDR3 DNA reads as TGTGCCAGTAGTATATCGGGGGCGCGGGGCTACACCTTC.

The chain employs TRBV7-2 and TRBJ2-1, with a possible D match to TRBD1 (5 bases). Germline V gene sequence: CDR1 SGHTA, CDR2 FQGNSA. V dropped 7 bases and J dropped 7 bases, with 17 bases sitting between them. CDR3 length: 14 residues. In DNA, the CDR3 is TGTGCCAGCAACTCGAGGAATAGGGGTAATGAGCAGTTCTTC. This codes for CASNSRNRGNEQFF. Together with reference TRBV7-2 and TRBJ2-1, the CDR3 gives the full variable domain: GAGVSQSPSNKVTEKGKDVELRCDPISGHTALYWYRQSLGQGLEFLIYFQGNSAPDKSGLPSDRFSAERTGGSVSTLTIQRTQQEDSAVYLCASNSRNRGNEQFFGPGTRLTVL.